The present TCR beta chain was sequenced within a study of PD-L1 blockade in urothelial cancer. Study details: Male patients with bladder-origin urothelial cancer numbered about 85% of the roughly 29.

Remarks on this clone: The target antigen is unknown.

Time point specified: pretreatment peripheral blood. Study-wide findings and caveats: Better survival was predicted by below-median pretreatment blood TCR clonality.

A spike-in of synthetic TCR analog templates was added to each PCR. Assay used: immunoSEQ multiplex PCR; TCRdb lists only in-frame clones, some missing. Among 70,000 to 80,000 clones listed, about 82% were seen once. This CDR3 is 12 amino acids long. Germline V gene sequence: CDR1 SQVTM, CDR2 ANQGSEA. Trimming at V came to 6 bases and at J to 4 bases, leaving 6 bases not matched to a gene. This clonotype originated in a man in his forties or fifties with urothelial cancer. This rearrangement joins TRBV29-1 to TRBJ2-7, with 7 bases fitting TRBD1. The sequencing here drew on PBMCs, taken around atezolizumab (anti-PD-L1) treatment. CDR3 sequence (DNA): TGCAGCGTCTCCGACAGGGCTTACGAGCAGTACTTC. Translation gives CSVSDRAYEQYF.